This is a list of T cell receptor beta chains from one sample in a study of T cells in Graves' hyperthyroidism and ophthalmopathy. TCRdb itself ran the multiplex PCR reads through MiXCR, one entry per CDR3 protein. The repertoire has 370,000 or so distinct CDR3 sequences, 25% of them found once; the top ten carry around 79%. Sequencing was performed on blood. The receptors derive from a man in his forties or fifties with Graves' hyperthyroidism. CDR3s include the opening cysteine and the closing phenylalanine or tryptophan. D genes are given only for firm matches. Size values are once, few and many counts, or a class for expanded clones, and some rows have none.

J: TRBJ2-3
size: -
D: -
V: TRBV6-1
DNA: TGTGCCAGCAGTGTTTCCCGGGACAAGGGGTATTTT
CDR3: CASSVSRDKGYF

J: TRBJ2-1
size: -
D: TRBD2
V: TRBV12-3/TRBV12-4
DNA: TGTGCCAGCAGTTTAGTACTAGCGGGAAAAAGTGAGCAGTTCTTC
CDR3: CASSLVLAGKSEQFF

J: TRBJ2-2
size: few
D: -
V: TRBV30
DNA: TGTGCCTGGAGCCGAGAGGGGCCCGGGGAGCTGTTTTTT
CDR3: CAWSREGPGELFF

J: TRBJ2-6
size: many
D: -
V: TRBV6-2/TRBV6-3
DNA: TGTGCCATCTCGGCTGGGGCCAACGTCCTGACTTTC
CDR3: CAISAGANVLTF

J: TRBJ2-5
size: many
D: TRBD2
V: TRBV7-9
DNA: TGTGCCAGCAGCTTTTCTTGGACTAGCGGACTCCAAGAGACCCAGTACTTC
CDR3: CASSFSWTSGLQETQYF

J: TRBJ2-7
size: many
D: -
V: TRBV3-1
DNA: TGTGCCAGCAGCCAAGTCCCGCTGGGCTACGAGCAGTACTTC
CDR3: CASSQVPLGYEQYF

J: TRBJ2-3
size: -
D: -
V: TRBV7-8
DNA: TGTGCCAGCGGGAGCGGAGATACGCAGTATTTT
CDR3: CASGSGDTQYF

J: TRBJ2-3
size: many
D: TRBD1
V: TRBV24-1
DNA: TGTGCCACCAGTGATTTCGCGAAGACAGGGGTAACAGATACGCAGTATTTT
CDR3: CATSDFAKTGVTDTQYF

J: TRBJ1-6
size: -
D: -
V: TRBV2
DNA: TGTGCCAGCAAGGACAGACTTGTATCACCCCTCCACTTT
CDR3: CASKDRLVSPLHF

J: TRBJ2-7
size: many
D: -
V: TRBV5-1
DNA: TGCGCCAGCAGCTTGGACGAGGGTAGCGGAGGCGCCGAGCAGTACTTC
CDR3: CASSLDEGSGGAEQYF

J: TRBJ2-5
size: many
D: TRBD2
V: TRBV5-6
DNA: TGTGCCAGCAGCTTCGGGAGGGCCGAGGAAGAGACCCAGTACTTC
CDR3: CASSFGRAEEETQYF

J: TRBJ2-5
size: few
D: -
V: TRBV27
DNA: TGTGCCAGCAGTTCACGAGGACCACTCGATTCCCAGTACTTC
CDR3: CASSSRGPLDSQYF

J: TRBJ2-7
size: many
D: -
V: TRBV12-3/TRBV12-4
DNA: TGTGCCAGTTACACTGCCGGGACTTCCTACGAGCAGTACTTC
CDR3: CASYTAGTSYEQYF

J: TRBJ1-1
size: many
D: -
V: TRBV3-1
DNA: TGTGCCAGCAGCCAAATGGGCGGAACCACTGAAGCTTTCTTT
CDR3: CASSQMGGTTEAFF

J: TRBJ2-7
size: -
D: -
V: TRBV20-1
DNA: TGCAGTGCTAGAGATCCGGGACAACCGAACTACGAGCAGTACTTC
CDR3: CSARDPGQPNYEQYF

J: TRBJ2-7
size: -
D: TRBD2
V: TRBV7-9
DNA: TGTGCCAGCAGCCCAGTCGGGAGACTAGCGGGACACGAGCAGTACTTC
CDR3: CASSPVGRLAGHEQYF

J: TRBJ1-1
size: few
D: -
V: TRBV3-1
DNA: TGTGCCAGCAGCTACGGACCGAACACTGAAGCTTTCTTT
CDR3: CASSYGPNTEAFF

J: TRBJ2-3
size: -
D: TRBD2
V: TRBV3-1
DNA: TGTGCCAGCAGCCAAGAGGTACTAGCGACAGATACGCAGTATTTT
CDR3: CASSQEVLATDTQYF

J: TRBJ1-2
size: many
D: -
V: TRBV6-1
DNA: TGTGCCAGCAGTGAAGGGGGAAACTATGGCTACACCTTC
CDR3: CASSEGGNYGYTF

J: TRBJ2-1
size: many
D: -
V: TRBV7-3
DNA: TGTGCCAGCAGCTCCCTATCGACCGGGCCTCAGTTCTTC
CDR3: CASSSLSTGPQFF

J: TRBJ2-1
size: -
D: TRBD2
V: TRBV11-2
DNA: TGTGCCGGCAGCTTAGCCCCCGCCGGGACTAGCTCCTACAATGAGCAGTTCTTC
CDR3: CAGSLAPAGTSSYNEQFF

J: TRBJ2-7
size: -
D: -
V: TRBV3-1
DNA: TGTGCCAGCAAAAGGACGACCATGGGGGAGCAGTACTTC
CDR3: CASKRTTMGEQYF

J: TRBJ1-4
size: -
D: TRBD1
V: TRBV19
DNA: TGTGCCAGTTTGCCGACCGGGACAGGGAATGAAAAACTGTTTTTT
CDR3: CASLPTGTGNEKLFF

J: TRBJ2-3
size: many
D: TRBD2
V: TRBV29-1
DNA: TGCAGCGTTGAAGATCTGAGCGGGAGGGAGGCAGATACGCAGTATTTT
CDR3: CSVEDLSGREADTQYF

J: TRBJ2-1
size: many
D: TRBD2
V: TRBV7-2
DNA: TGTGCCAGCAGCTTAGTGACTAGCGGGGTCTACAATGAGCAGTTCTTC
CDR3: CASSLVTSGVYNEQFF

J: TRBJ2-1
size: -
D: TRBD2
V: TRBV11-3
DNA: TGTGCCAGCAGCTTACCTTCGGGAGGTACGTTCTTC
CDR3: CASSLPSGGTFF

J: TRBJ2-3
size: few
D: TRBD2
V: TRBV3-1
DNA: TGTGCCAGCAGCCATCGGACTAGCGGGAGAGTCCCCCTCACAGATACGCAGTATTTT
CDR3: CASSHRTSGRVPLTDTQYF

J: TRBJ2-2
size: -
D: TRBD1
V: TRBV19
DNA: TGTGCCAGTAGCCTTCCCACAGGGGGGAAAACCGGGGAGCTGTTTTTT
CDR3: CASSLPTGGKTGELFF

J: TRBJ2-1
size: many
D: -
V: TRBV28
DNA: TGTGCCATCGCCGGCGAGACCAATGAGCAGTTCTTC
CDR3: CAIAGETNEQFF

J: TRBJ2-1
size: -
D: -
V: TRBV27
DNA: TGTGCCAGCAGTTTACCTCGGAGGGGGGGTGAGCAGTTCTTC
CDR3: CASSLPRRGGEQFF

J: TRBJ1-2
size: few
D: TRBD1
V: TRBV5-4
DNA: TGTGCCAGCAGCCGGGGACAGGGGAATGGCTACACCTTC
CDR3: CASSRGQGNGYTF

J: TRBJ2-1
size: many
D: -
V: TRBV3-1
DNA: TGTGCCAGCAGCCAAGTGAGGGGGGGAGGGAGTGAGCAGTTCTTC
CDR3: CASSQVRGGGSEQFF

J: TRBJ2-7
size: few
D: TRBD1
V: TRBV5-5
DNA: TGTGCCAGCAGCTTGGTGGGACAGGGGTCCTACGAGCAGTACTTC
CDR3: CASSLVGQGSYEQYF

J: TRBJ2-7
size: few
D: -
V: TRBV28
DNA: TGTGCCAGCAGTTCCGGGGGTAAGGAGCAGTACTTC
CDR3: CASSSGGKEQYF

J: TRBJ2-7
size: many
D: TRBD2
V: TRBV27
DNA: TGTGCCAGCAGCGGGTTGGCTAGCGGGGCCTACGAGCAGTACTTC
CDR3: CASSGLASGAYEQYF

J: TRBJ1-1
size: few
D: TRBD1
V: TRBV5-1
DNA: TGCGCCAGCAGCTCTACAGGGGACCCTTTTATTGAAGCTTTCTTT
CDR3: CASSSTGDPFIEAFF

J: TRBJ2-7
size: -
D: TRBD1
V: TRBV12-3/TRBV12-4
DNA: TGTGCCAGCAGTGGATCGGGACAGACTACACTATCCTACGAGCAGTACTTC
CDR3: CASSGSGQTTLSYEQYF

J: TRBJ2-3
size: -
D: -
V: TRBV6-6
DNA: TGTGCCAGCAGTTACTCGCGTTCCCGAGATACGCAGTATTTT
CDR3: CASSYSRSRDTQYF

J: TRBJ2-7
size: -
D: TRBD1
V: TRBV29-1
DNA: TGCAGCACCGGGACAGAGTTCTACGAGCAGTACTTC
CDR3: CSTGTEFYEQYF

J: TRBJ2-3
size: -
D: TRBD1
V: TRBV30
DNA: TGTGCCTGGAGCATGGACAGGGGAGATACGCAGTATTTT
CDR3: CAWSMDRGDTQYF

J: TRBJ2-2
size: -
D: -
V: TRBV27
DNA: TGTGCCAGCAGTACCCCGCTGGCGAACACCGGGGAGCTGTTTTTT
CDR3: CASSTPLANTGELFF

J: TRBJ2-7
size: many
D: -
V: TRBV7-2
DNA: TGTGCCAGCAGCCGTTTAACAGGGATCTCCGAGCAGTACTTC
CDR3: CASSRLTGISEQYF

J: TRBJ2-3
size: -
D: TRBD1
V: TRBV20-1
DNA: TGCGGAGGACAGGGGGCTTTTACAGATACGCAGTATTTT
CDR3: CGGQGAFTDTQYF

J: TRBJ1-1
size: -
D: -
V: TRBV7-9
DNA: TGTGCCAGCAGCTTTGGCAGGGAAGCTTTCTTT
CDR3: CASSFGREAFF

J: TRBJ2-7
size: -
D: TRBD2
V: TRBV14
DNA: TGTGCCAGCAGCCAGCCGGGAGGGAGCTCCTACGAGCAGTACTTC
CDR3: CASSQPGGSSYEQYF